This TCR beta chain was captured in a study of T-cell memory formation after mild COVID-19. Study-wide results and caveats: Some clones that responded turned up in pre-infection memory, which suggests that cross-reactive memory joined in.

This clonotype was seen more than once but under ten times. The antigen remains undetermined. Germline V gene sequence: CDR1 SGHTA, CDR2 FQGNSA. The CDR3 sequence is 15 residues long. Deletions cut 5 bases from V and 1 base from J, with 12 bases between. A single record per CDR3 protein comes from TCRdb applying MiXCR to the 5' RACE reads. This repertoire shows more than 250,000 distinct CDR3 sequences, over 15% found once; its top ten account for roughly 23%. The sequence was collected from a man between 18 and 29 years old who had mild COVID-19 (a few samples of this study predate the infection). Cell type and time point are not known. The material sequenced was PBMCs or a T cell subset sorted from them (not recorded which). This chain links TRBV7-2 with TRBJ1-3; D is unresolved. The CDR3 spells CASSLLNWSGNTIYF. The DNA of the CDR3 is TGTGCCAGCAGCCTCTTAAATTGGTCTGGAAACACCATATATTTT.